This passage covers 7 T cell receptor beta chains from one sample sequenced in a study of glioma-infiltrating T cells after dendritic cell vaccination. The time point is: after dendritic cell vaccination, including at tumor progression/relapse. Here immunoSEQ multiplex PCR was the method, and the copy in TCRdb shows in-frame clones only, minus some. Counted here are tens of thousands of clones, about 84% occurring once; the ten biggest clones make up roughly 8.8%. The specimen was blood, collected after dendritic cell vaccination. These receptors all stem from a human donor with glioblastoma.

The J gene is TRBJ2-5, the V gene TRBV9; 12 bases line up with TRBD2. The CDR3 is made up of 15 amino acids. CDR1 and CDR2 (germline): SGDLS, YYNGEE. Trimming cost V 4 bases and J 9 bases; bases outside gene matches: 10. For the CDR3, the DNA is TGTGCCAGCAGCCCACCTAGCGGGGGGGTTGCGGCCCAGTACTTC. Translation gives CASSPPSGGVAAQYF.

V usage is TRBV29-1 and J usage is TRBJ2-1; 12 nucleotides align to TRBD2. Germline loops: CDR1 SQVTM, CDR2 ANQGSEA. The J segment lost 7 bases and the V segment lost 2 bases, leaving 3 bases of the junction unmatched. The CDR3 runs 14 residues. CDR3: CSVERTSGVNEQFF. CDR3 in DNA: TGCAGCGTTGAACGGACTAGCGGGGTGAATGAGCAGTTCTTC.

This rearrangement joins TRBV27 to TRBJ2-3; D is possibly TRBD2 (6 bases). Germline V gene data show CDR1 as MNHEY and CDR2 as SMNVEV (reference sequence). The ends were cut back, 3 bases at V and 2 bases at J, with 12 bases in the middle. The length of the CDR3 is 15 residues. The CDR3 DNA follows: TGTGCCAGCAGTTTTGGGGGGTGGAACACAGATACGCAGTATTTT. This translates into CASSFGGWNTDTQYF.

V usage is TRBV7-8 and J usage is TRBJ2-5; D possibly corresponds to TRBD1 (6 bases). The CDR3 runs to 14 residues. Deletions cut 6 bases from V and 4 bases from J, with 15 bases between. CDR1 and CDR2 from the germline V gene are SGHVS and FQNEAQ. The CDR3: CASSVQGNGETQYF. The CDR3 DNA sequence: TGTGCCAGCAGTGTGCAGGGGAATGGAGAGACCCAGTACTTC.

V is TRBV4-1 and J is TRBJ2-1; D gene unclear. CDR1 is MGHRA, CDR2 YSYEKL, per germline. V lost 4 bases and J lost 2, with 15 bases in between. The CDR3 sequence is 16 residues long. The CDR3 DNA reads TGCGCCAGCAGCCCTCCCTCTAGTTTCCCCTACAATGAGCAGTTCTTC. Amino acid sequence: CASSPPSSFPYNEQFF.

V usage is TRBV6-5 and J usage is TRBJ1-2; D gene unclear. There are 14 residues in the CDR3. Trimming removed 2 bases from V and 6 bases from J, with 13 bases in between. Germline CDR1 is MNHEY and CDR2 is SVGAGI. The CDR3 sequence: CASSYPRREDGYTF. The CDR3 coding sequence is TGTGCCAGCAGTTACCCCCGGAGGGAGGATGGCTACACCTTC.

CDR3 sequence (DNA): TGTGCCAGCAGCGCAGCTTGGGCTAATCGCTCCTACAATGAGCAGTTCTTC. Protein product: CASSAAWANRSYNEQFF. The V and J genes are TRBV11-3 and TRBJ2-1; D unresolved. Per the germline V gene, CDR1 is SGHNT and CDR2 is YENEEA. Trimming stripped 5 bases from V and 0 bases from J, with 17 bases between. The length of the CDR3 is 17 residues.